This TCR beta chain stems from a study of T cells in Graves' hyperthyroidism and ophthalmopathy. TCR beta CDR3 sequences were amplified from RNA transcripts. Using the HTBI primer set, a first-round RT-PCR was run on the TCR CDR3. MiXCR, run by TCRdb on the multiplex PCR reads, gives a single entry per CDR3 protein. The data hold 600,000 or so distinct CDR3 sequences, with about 45% observed a single time. Source material: peripheral blood or thyroid tissue (not recorded which). The source is a woman under 30 with Graves' hyperthyroidism.

The CDR3 bases are TGTGCCAGCAGCCCTACCGGGACGACTGCTAGTCAAGGCTACACCTTC. This sequence encodes CASSPTGTTASQGYTF. The rearrangement uses TRBV9 and TRBJ1-2, with a possible D match to TRBD1 (5 bases). Germline loops: CDR1 SGDLS, CDR2 YYNGEE. The CDR3 covers 16 residues. The V end was cut by 4 bases, the J end by 8 bases, with 24 bases between.